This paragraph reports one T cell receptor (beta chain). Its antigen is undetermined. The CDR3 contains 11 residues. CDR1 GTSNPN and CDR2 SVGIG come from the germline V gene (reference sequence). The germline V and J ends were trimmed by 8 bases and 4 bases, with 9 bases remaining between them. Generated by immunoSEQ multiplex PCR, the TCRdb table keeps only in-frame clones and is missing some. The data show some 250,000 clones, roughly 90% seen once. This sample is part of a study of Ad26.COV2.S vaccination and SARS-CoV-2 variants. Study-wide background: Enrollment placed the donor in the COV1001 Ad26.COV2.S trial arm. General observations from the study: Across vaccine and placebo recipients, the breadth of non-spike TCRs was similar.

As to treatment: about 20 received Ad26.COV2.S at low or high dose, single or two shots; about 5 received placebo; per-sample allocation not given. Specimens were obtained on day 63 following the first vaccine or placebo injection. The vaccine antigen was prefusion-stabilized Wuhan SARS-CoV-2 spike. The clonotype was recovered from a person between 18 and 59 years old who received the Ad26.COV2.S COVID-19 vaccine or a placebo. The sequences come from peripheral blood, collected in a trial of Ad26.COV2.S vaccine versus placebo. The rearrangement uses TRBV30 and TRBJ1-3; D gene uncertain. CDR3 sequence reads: CARATGNTIYF. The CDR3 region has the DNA TGTGCCCGGGCAACCGGAAACACCATATATTTT.